The rows below give T cell receptor beta chains drawn from one sample of a study of shared clonotypes between healthy human individuals. Only in-frame clones appear in the TCRdb table, and some are missing; sequencing was by immunoSEQ multiplex PCR. The sample contains over 1.5 million clones, approximately 98% of which appear only once. Specimen: naive CD4+ T cells sorted from blood. The receptors were gathered from a man aged 30 to 39 in good health. Each CDR3 is given with its conserved first and last residue. Each record gives: clone size, J gene, CDR3 length, D gene, V gene, CDR3 DNA, CDR3 protein. D genes are given only for firm matches. Size is stated for part of the rows, as once, few or many counts, or as a class when the clone is expanded.

- | TRBJ2-5 | 15 | TRBD2 | TRBV10-3 | TGTGCCATCAGTGAGTCGAAGCGGGGGAACCAGACCCAGTACTTC | CAISESKRGNQTQYF
- | TRBJ2-7 | 15 | - | TRBV6-1 | TGTGCCAGCAGTGAAGTAGGCAACCCAACCTACGAGCAGTACTTC | CASSEVGNPTYEQYF
- | TRBJ2-2 | 16 | TRBD2 | TRBV29-1 | TGCAGCGTTGAATTCCCTCTAGCGGGAGTGGCCGGGGAGCTGTTTTTT | CSVEFPLAGVAGELFF
- | TRBJ2-2 | 14 | - | TRBV6-5 | TGTGCCAGCAGACCCACAGGGAAGGTCGGGGAGCTGTTTTTT | CASRPTGKVGELFF
- | TRBJ1-1 | 12 | - | TRBV30 | TGTGCCTGGAGTGCGAGTTACACTGAAGCTTTCTTT | CAWSASYTEAFF
- | TRBJ2-7 | 14 | - | TRBV6-5 | TGTGCCAGCAGTTTTTGGAAGAGCTCCTACGAGCAGTACTTC | CASSFWKSSYEQYF
- | TRBJ2-1 | 17 | TRBD2 | TRBV19 | TGTGCCAGTAGTAGTGGACTAGCGGGAAGTGATTACAATGAGCAGTTCTTC | CASSSGLAGSDYNEQFF
- | TRBJ1-2 | 17 | TRBD1 | TRBV5-1 | TGCGCCAGCAGCTTGGGTGGACAGGGACCTTTTAACTATGGCTACACCTTC | CASSLGGQGPFNYGYTF
- | TRBJ2-1 | 17 | - | TRBV6-4 | TGTGCCAGCAGTGGGCCACATGGACCGACAGCCTACAATGAGCAGTTCTTC | CASSGPHGPTAYNEQFF
- | TRBJ2-5 | 12 | - | TRBV30 | TGTGCCTGGAGTGTCCCCTTAGAGACCCAGTACTTC | CAWSVPLETQYF
- | TRBJ2-7 | 14 | - | TRBV7-8 | TGTGCCAGCAGCATCGGACAGGGAGGGGGCGAGCAGTACTTC | CASSIGQGGGEQYF
once | TRBJ2-2 | 16 | TRBD2 | TRBV5-1 | TGCGCCAGCAGCCTAGGGGGCCTAGCGGGAACCGGGGAGCTGTTTTTT | CASSLGGLAGTGELFF
- | TRBJ2-3 | 17 | - | TRBV19 | TGTGCCAGTAGCCATTCAGGATGGCCTTCTAGCACAGATACGCAGTATTTT | CASSHSGWPSSTDTQYF
- | TRBJ2-7 | 14 | TRBD1 | TRBV6-6 | TGTGCCAGCAGTATACCGGGACAGGGCTACGAGCAGTACTTC | CASSIPGQGYEQYF
- | TRBJ2-7 | 12 | - | TRBV11-2 | TGTGCCAGCAGCTTACGCACAGGCGAGCAGTACTTC | CASSLRTGEQYF
- | TRBJ2-7 | 17 | TRBD2 | TRBV5-1 | TGCGCCAGCAGCGGCGGACTAGCGGGAGGCAACTCCTACGAGCAGTACTTC | CASSGGLAGGNSYEQYF
- | TRBJ2-2 | 13 | - | TRBV30 | TGTGCCGCCCAGGGAAGGGACACCGGGGAGCTGTTTTTT | CAAQGRDTGELFF
- | TRBJ2-2 | 15 | - | TRBV18 | TGTGCCAGCTCACCGATAAACTGGAACACCGGGGAGCTGTTTTTT | CASSPINWNTGELFF
- | TRBJ1-3 | 14 | - | TRBV28 | TGTGCCAGCAGTTTTCGGGGGTCCGGAAACACCATATATTTT | CASSFRGSGNTIYF
- | TRBJ2-1 | 15 | TRBD2 | TRBV10-3 | TGTGCCATCAGTGGAGATAGCGGGCCCTACAATGAGCAGTTCTTC | CAISGDSGPYNEQFF
- | TRBJ1-4 | 15 | - | TRBV19 | TGTGCCAGTAGTCCAGCGGCAGGGATTGATGAAAAACTGTTTTTT | CASSPAAGIDEKLFF
- | TRBJ2-3 | 11 | - | TRBV20-1 | TGCAGTGTTAGACCCACAGATACGCAGTATTTT | CSVRPTDTQYF
- | TRBJ1-1 | 16 | - | TRBV15 | TGTGCCACCAGCAGCGAGCGGGCAGGATCGGACACTGAAGCTTTCTTT | CATSSERAGSDTEAFF
- | TRBJ2-2 | 15 | TRBD2 | TRBV5-4 | TGTGCCAGCCGCCGCGGGAGGGCCGTCACCGGGGAGCTGTTTTTT | CASRRGRAVTGELFF
- | TRBJ2-3 | 16 | - | TRBV29-1 | TGCAGCGTTGAGGGGGTAGGGGGCGCGGGATTCGATACGCAGTATTTT | CSVEGVGGAGFDTQYF
- | TRBJ2-7 | 18 | TRBD2 | TRBV11-2 | TGTGCCAGCAGCTTAGATCGGGGGGGGCGGCAAAAATCCTACGAGCAGTACTTC | CASSLDRGGRQKSYEQYF
- | TRBJ2-2 | 19 | TRBD2 | TRBV7-9 | TGTGCCAGCAGCTACCCCGGACTAGCGGGAAGGCCGAACACCGGGGAGCTGTTTTTT | CASSYPGLAGRPNTGELFF
- | TRBJ2-7 | 15 | - | TRBV5-5 | TGTGCCAGCAGCTCTGCCGGGACGCCGGGGTACGAGCAGTACTTC | CASSSAGTPGYEQYF
once | TRBJ2-3 | 14 | TRBD2 | TRBV29-1 | TGCAGCGTTGACGGGGGGAGGGATACAGATACGCAGTATTTT | CSVDGGRDTDTQYF
- | TRBJ2-7 | 16 | - | TRBV18 | TGTGCCAGCTCACCCGCGACAGGCGCAGGGTCCTACGAGCAGTACTTC | CASSPATGAGSYEQYF
- | TRBJ2-5 | 13 | - | TRBV2 | TGTGCCAGCAGTGAAAGTCGGAGTTCCCCCCAGTACTTC | CASSESRSSPQYF
- | TRBJ1-1 | 14 | - | TRBV4-1 | TGCGCCAGCAGCCAATTTTTCCGGAACACTGAAGCTTTCTTT | CASSQFFRNTEAFF
few | TRBJ1-2 | 13 | - | TRBV27 | TGTGCCAGCAGTTTATCAGTTAACTATGGCTACACCTTC | CASSLSVNYGYTF
- | TRBJ2-1 | 15 | TRBD2 | TRBV5-4 | TGTGCCAGCAGCTTAGCGGGGGAGGCCCATAATGAGCAGTTCTTC | CASSLAGEAHNEQFF
- | TRBJ2-7 | 12 | TRBD2 | TRBV6-5 | TGTGCCACGGGAGGGCCCGACTACGAGCAGTACTTC | CATGGPDYEQYF
- | TRBJ2-1 | 16 | - | TRBV5-6 | TGTGCCAGCAGCCTAAGAGGGGGTGTTTCCTACAATGAGCAGTTCTTC | CASSLRGGVSYNEQFF
- | TRBJ2-7 | 14 | TRBD1 | TRBV5-1 | TGCGCCAGCAGCTTGGGCAGGGGGATCAACGAGCAGTACTTC | CASSLGRGINEQYF
- | TRBJ2-5 | 15 | - | TRBV5-1 | TGCGCCAGCAGCTTTGGTCGACAGCGCCAAGAGACCCAGTACTTC | CASSFGRQRQETQYF
- | TRBJ2-7 | 16 | TRBD2 | TRBV5-1 | TGCGCCAGCAGCATGGAACTAGCGGGAGGGCCTTACGAGCAGTACTTC | CASSMELAGGPYEQYF
- | TRBJ2-3 | 16 | - | TRBV5-5 | TGTGCCAGCAGCTTGTTTGTGGGAAGAAGCACAGATACGCAGTATTTT | CASSLFVGRSTDTQYF
- | TRBJ2-5 | 15 | - | TRBV4-3 | TGCGCCAGCAGCCAAGTCCGACTAGTTTCAGAGACCCAGTACTTC | CASSQVRLVSETQYF
few | TRBJ2-7 | 13 | - | TRBV5-6 | TGTGCCAGCAGCTTGGACAGAGCCTACGAGCAGTACTTC | CASSLDRAYEQYF
once | TRBJ2-7 | 14 | - | TRBV6-6 | TGTGCCAGCAGTTATCGGGTATCGGGATACGAGCAGTACTTC | CASSYRVSGYEQYF
- | TRBJ2-7 | 14 | - | TRBV2 | TGTGCCAGCAGTGACACAGGGTTGGGCTACGAGCAGTACTTC | CASSDTGLGYEQYF
- | TRBJ2-3 | 15 | - | TRBV6-5 | TGTGCCAGCAGTTACTTCGGGGTTAAGACAGATACGCAGTATTTT | CASSYFGVKTDTQYF
- | TRBJ2-5 | 11 | - | TRBV20-1 | TGCAGTGGAGGTAGCGGAGAGACCCAGTACTTC | CSGGSGETQYF
- | TRBJ1-2 | 11 | - | TRBV28 | TGTGCCAGCAGCAACTACTATGGCTACACCTTC | CASSNYYGYTF